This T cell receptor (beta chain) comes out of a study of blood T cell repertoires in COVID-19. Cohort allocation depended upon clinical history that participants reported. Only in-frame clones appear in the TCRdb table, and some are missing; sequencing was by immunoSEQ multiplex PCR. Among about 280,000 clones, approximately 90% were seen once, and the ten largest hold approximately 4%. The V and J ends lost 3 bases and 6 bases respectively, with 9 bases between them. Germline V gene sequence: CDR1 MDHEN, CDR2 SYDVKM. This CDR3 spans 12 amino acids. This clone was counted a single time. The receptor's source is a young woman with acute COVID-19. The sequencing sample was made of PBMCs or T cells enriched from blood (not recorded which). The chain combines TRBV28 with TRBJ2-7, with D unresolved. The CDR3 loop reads CASSFTQTEQYF. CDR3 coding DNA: TGTGCCAGCAGTTTTACACAAACCGAGCAGTACTTC.